This T cell receptor beta chain originates from a study of vaccination and CD4 T cells after COVID-19. Study details: Cultures serving as controls received a peptide pool (CEFX or HIV-1 Nef) or no peptide.

Treatment specified: roughly 10-day PBMC culture with coronavirus spike peptide pools or control peptides (ViraFEST assay). Negative selection separated CD4+ T cells from 10-day cultures. The sample holds one count of this clonotype. No antigen is known for it. Looked up from germline, CDR1 is DFQATT and CDR2 is SNEGSKA (reference sequence). This CDR3 comprises 12 residues. Oncomine TCR Beta short-read sequencing was applied to DNA from cultured CD4+ T cells. One entry per CDR3 protein, called by TCRdb with MiXCR from the PCR reads. The sample lists some 8,000 distinct CDR3 sequences, roughly 56% occurring once.

The sequence derives from a human donor who had recovered from COVID-19. The V and J genes are TRBV20-1 and TRBJ2-7; D may be TRBD2 (5 bases). Sample: CD4+ T cells from blood, cultured in vitro. DNA of the CDR3: TGCAGCCCTCGGGGAGTAACCTACGAGCAGTACTTC. Its protein is CSPRGVTYEQYF.